The 18 T cell receptor beta chains presented below share a single source sample, sequenced in a study of regulatory T cells in long-lasting Graves disease. Documented time point: newly diagnosed GD, antithyroid drugs for less than 3 months. Scientists built the TCR library using RNA that was extracted from PBMCs. Library construction for TCR beta used iRepertoire HTBI primers and Arm-PCR of CDR3 regions. TCRdb reanalysed the multiplex PCR reads using MiXCR and keeps one entry per CDR3 protein. The sample has 360,000 or so distinct CDR3 sequences; about 16% are singletons. This same sample was also part of a study on T cells in Graves' hyperthyroidism and ophthalmopathy.

The source material was peripheral blood mononuclear cells (PBMCs), sampled at new diagnosis, from a patient treated with antithyroid drugs. The source of these receptors is a young woman with Graves disease.

This clonotype came up many times. Sequence at one end of the junction differs from germline and may be a read error. The chain employs TRBV5-1 and TRBJ2-2; D gene uncertain. The germline CDR1 and CDR2 sequences are SGHRS and YFSETQ. CDR3 length: 14 amino acids. The CDR3 DNA sequence: TGTGCCAGCAGCTTATTCCCCAACACCGGGGAGCTGTTTTTT. Residues: CASSLFPNTGELFF.

This clonotype was counted a few times. CDR3 loop: CATSGISAPEQYF. CDR3 in DNA: TGTGCCACCAGTGGGATATCAGCCCCCGAGCAGTACTTC. J is TRBJ2-7 and V is TRBV24-1; D is undetermined. The CDR3 is made up of 13 amino acids. The V end was cut by 5 bases, the J end by 6 bases, with 13 bases between. Germline values: CDR1 KGHDR, CDR2 SFDVKD.

In this sample, this clonotype turned up a few times. This chain connects TRBV19 to TRBJ1-5; TRBD1 aligns across 9 bases. V was pared by 4 bases and J by 4 bases, with 5 bases of the junction left unmatched. This CDR3 spans 15 amino acids. Germline V gene lookup returns CDR1 LNHDA and CDR2 SQIVND (reference sequence). CDR3 DNA: TGTGCCAGTAGTACCGACAGGGGGAGGAATCAGCCCCAGCATTTT. This encodes CASSTDRGRNQPQHF.

This clonotype was picked up many times. The chain is built from TRBV4-1 and TRBJ1-1; D is undetermined. V gave up 0 bases and J gave up 0 bases, with 5 bases separating them. Germline assignment: CDR1 MGHRA and CDR2 YSYEKL. This CDR3 is built from 14 residues. CDR3 in amino acids: CASSQDWMNTEAFF. The CDR3 DNA reads as TGCGCCAGCAGCCAAGATTGGATGAACACTGAAGCTTTCTTT.

This clonotype was seen repeatedly, ten times or more. The chain combines TRBV7-2 with TRBJ1-5, with D hard to call. V was trimmed by 1 base and J by 0 bases, leaving 7 bases between them. Germline V CDR1 and CDR2: SGHTA, FQGNSA. The CDR3 totals 15 residues. CDR3 residues: CASSLGRNSNQPQHF. CDR3 nucleotides: TGTGCCAGCAGCTTAGGACGTAATAGCAATCAGCCCCAGCATTTT.

This sequence joins TRBV6-1 and TRBJ1-5; D not certain. CDR3 length: 11 amino acids. V was pared by 2 bases and J by 7 bases, with 3 bases between. Germline CDR1 reads MNHNS; CDR2 reads SASEGT. CDR3: CASSENQPQHF. The CDR3 DNA is TGTGCCAGCAGTGAAAACCAGCCCCAGCATTTT.

There are many counts of this clonotype. The chain couples TRBV20-1 to TRBJ1-1; 10 bases map to TRBD1. V was clipped by 3 bases and J by 0 bases; unmatched bases: 7. The germline gives CDR1 DFQATT, CDR2 SNEGSKA (reference sequence). The CDR3 is 16 amino acids. As DNA, the CDR3 is TGCAGTGCTAGTATCCCGACAGGGGGCATGAACACTGAAGCTTTCTTT. Its protein product is CSASIPTGGMNTEAFF.

V gene TRBV2 combines with J gene TRBJ2-7; the match to TRBD1 covers 9 bases. The germline gives CDR1 SNHLY, CDR2 FYNNEI. The CDR3 runs 16 residues. V lost 5 bases, J lost 0 bases, and 8 bases stayed unmatched. This chain's CDR3 is CASSLSGTGTSYEQYF. DNA for the CDR3: TGTGCCAGCAGTTTGTCCGGGACAGGGACCTCCTACGAGCAGTACTTC.

In this sample, this clonotype turned up many times. The genes are TRBV11-2 and TRBJ1-1; D is possibly TRBD1 (5 bases). CDR1 and CDR2 (germline): SGHAT, FQNNGV. Between the trimmed V and J ends, which lost 2 bases and 3 bases, there was a span of 13 bases. There are 15 residues in the CDR3. Here the CDR3 reads CASSLLWGPDTEAFF. CDR3 bases: TGTGCCAGCAGCTTACTTTGGGGCCCGGACACTGAAGCTTTCTTT.

The chain is built from TRBV29-1 and TRBJ1-2; 8 bases are a match to TRBD1. The CDR3 length is 13 residues. Germline CDR1 reads SQVTM; CDR2 reads ANQGSEA. V was clipped by 5 bases and J by 1 base; unmatched bases: 3. In DNA form, the CDR3 reads TGCAGCGTTACGGACAGGGATAACTATGGCTACACCTTC. Translation: CSVTDRDNYGYTF.

This clonotype was found a few times. The V and J genes are TRBV28 and TRBJ1-4; TRBD1 matches at 9 bases. The junction had 3 bases not matched to a gene; V was cut back by 3 bases and J by 4 bases. Germline-derived CDR1 and CDR2 are MDHEN and SYDVKM. CDR3 length: 15 residues. The CDR3 DNA follows: TGTGCCAGCAGTTTGCCGGGACAGGGTAATGAAAAACTGTTTTTT. Encoded protein: CASSLPGQGNEKLFF.

This clonotype has more than one count but fewer than ten. This chain links TRBV5-1 with TRBJ1-4; D not resolved. V dropped 4 bases and J dropped 4 bases, with 17 bases sitting between them. The CDR3 extends over 16 amino acids. Germline lookup yields CDR1 SGHRS and CDR2 YFSETQ. The CDR3 region is CASSESPGRLNEKLFF. CDR3 bases: TGCGCCAGCAGCGAATCACCCGGGCGTCTTAATGAAAAACTGTTTTTT.

This clonotype was seen repeatedly, ten times or more. The chain couples TRBV20-1 to TRBJ2-2; 9 positions agree with TRBD1. The CDR3 runs to 16 residues. V shed 3 bases and J 3 bases; nucleotides not matched to a gene: 8. Germline values: CDR1 DFQATT, CDR2 SNEGSKA (reference sequence). The CDR3 reads CSASLTDRGDTGELFF. CDR3 DNA: TGCAGTGCTAGTCTCACGGACAGGGGAGACACCGGGGAGCTGTTTTTT.

This clonotype was seen ten or more times. The chain has TRBV18 and TRBJ1-2; no clear D. CDR1 KGHSH and CDR2 LQKENI come from the germline V gene. The CDR3 runs to 17 residues. Deletions cut 2 bases from V and 0 bases from J, with 16 bases between. For the CDR3, the DNA is TGTGCCAGCTCACCATTTTGGCCATCCAGTTCTAACTATGGCTACACCTTC. Translated, it gives CASSPFWPSSSNYGYTF.

This clonotype was seen ten or more times. The chain has TRBV10-3 and TRBJ2-3; the D gene is possibly TRBD2 (6 bases). The germline CDR1 and CDR2 sequences are ENHRY and SYGVKD. This CDR3 is 13 amino acids long. V dropped 8 bases and J dropped 0 bases, with 9 bases sitting between them. CDR3 coding DNA: TGTGCCATCGAAAGCGGGAGCACAGATACGCAGTATTTT. Amino acids: CAIESGSTDTQYF.

Regarding this clonotype: A much larger clone sits a single nucleotide away, making a read error possible. The rearrangement joins TRBV5-1 to TRBJ1-6, with a tentative D call TRBD1 (5 bases). Germline CDR1 and CDR2: SGHRS and YFSETQ. V shed 7 bases and J shed 6 bases, with 17 bases lying between them. CDR3 length: 15 amino acids. CDR3 sequence: CASQVDRGGNSPLHF. The CDR3 DNA follows: TGCGCCAGCCAGGTAGACCGCGGGGGTAATTCACCCCTCCACTTT.

The chain combines TRBV14 with TRBJ1-6; 8 bases are a match to TRBD1. The CDR3 runs to 14 residues. Per germline, CDR1 SGHDN and CDR2 FVKESK. J lost 8 bases, V lost 5 bases, and 5 bases had no gene match. The CDR3 nucleotides are TGTGCCAGCAGCTGGACAGGGAAGGATTCACCCCTCCACTTT. This codes for CASSWTGKDSPLHF. The variable domain in full, completed from reference TRBV14 and TRBJ1-6, reads EAGVTQFPSHSVIEKGQTVTLRCDPISGHDNLYWYRRVMGKEIKFLLHFVKESKQDESGMPNNRFLAERTGGTYSTLKVQPAELEDSGVYFCASSWTGKDSPLHFGNGTRLTVT.

This clonotype has ten or more counts. This chain links TRBV20-1 with TRBJ2-1; D unclear. Trimming pared 3 bases from V and 7 bases from J, leaving 13 bases between. The CDR3 is made up of 13 amino acids. Germline loops: CDR1 DFQATT, CDR2 SNEGSKA (reference sequence). The DNA for the CDR3 is TGCAGTGCTAGGCCTGGACCCCCAAATGAGCAGTTCTTC. It translates to CSARPGPPNEQFF.